The source of this TCR beta chain is a study of blood T cell repertoires in COVID-19. The wider study: Samples came from the United States, Italy and Spain, spanning acute and convalescent COVID-19. T cells, B-cell-depleted T cells, or PBMCs supplied cDNA or gDNA.

Authors' processing steps: Estimation of nucleated cell counts was performed using reference gene primer amplification. The table came from immunoSEQ multiplex PCR; TCRdb's copy has only in-frame clones and leaves some out. V and J calls and clone size follow that table, whereas D and trimming were derived from the DNA. The profile covers 150,000 to 200,000 clones, with 80% appearing a single time and approximately 6.9% taken by the ten largest. The CDR3 sequence is 17 residues long. Germline V CDR1 and CDR2: SGDLS, YYNGEE. Trimming cost V 3 bases and J 7 bases; bases outside gene matches: 16. This clone turned up a few times.

This chain links TRBV9 with TRBJ1-3; TRBD1 matches at 7 bases. Sequences were obtained from peripheral blood. The sequence derives from a man in his 60s with acute or convalescent COVID-19. Here the CDR3 reads CASSARDSSLSENTIYF. The CDR3 DNA sequence: TGTGCCAGCAGCGCGCGGGACAGCTCACTCTCGGAGAACACCATATATTTT.